Listed here are 9 T cell receptor beta chains from one sample, sequenced in a study of human T cells and chemical hapten exposure. Unfractionated whole blood yielded total RNA. In the library, unique molecular identifiers were attached to individual cDNA molecules. TCRdb re-called the reads through MiXCR, storing one row per CDR3 protein. The sample has 95,000 to 150,000 distinct CDR3 sequences, over 7% seen once. The material sequenced was whole blood. Receptor source: a human donor in good health. Some clones in this sample may be carry-over from other donors' samples.

On this clonotype itself: This may be a read error, as it is one base from a much larger clone. The chain carries TRBV9 and TRBJ1-2; the D is unclear. Per germline, CDR1 SGDLS and CDR2 YYNGEE. The V end lost 5 bases, the J end lost 2 bases, and 25 bases lay between the germline ends. CDR3 length: 18 residues. The CDR3 here is CASRREATDVDKNYGYTF. The CDR3 coding sequence is TGTGCCAGCAGAAGGGAGGCGACCGACGTAGACAAAAACTATGGCTACACCTTC.

This chain joins TRBV11-2 and TRBJ2-7; D perhaps matches TRBD1 (6 bases). The CDR3 spans 16 residues. Looked up from germline, CDR1 is SGHAT and CDR2 is FQNNGV. Trimming left V 5 bases short and J 5 bases short, with 22 bases between. In nucleotides, the CDR3 is TGTGCCAGCAGCCAACCCGCTCAGGGGTTTGGAGACGAGCAGTACTTC. The encoded protein is CASSQPAQGFGDEQYF. Full variable domain (missing parts from reference TRBV11-2 and TRBJ2-7): EAGVAQSPRYKIIEKRQSVAFWCNPISGHATLYWYQQILGQGPKLLIQFQNNGVVDDSQLPKDRFSAERLKGVDSTLKIQPAKLEDSAVYLCASSQPAQGFGDEQYFGPGTRLTVT.

The CDR3 region has the DNA TGTGCCAGCAGTTTAACCACGGGTGGCCGTTTATACGAGCAGTACTTC. Translation: CASSLTTGGRLYEQYF. The genes are TRBV6-5 and TRBJ2-7, with D unclear. Trimming left V 4 bases short and J 4 bases short, with 20 bases between. The V gene's germline CDR1 is MNHEY and CDR2 SVGAGI. The CDR3 sequence is 16 residues long.

This clonotype has a count of ten or more. This chain connects TRBV20-1 to TRBJ2-5; TRBD2 matches 7 bases. After removal of 2 bases from V and 5 bases from J, the junction contained 5 bases not matched to a gene. Germline CDR1 DFQATT, CDR2 SNEGSKA (reference sequence). CDR3 length equals 13 residues. The CDR3 loop is CSARSGTMETQYF. In nucleotides, the CDR3 is TGCAGTGCTAGATCGGGGACTATGGAGACCCAGTACTTC.

The rearrangement links TRBV6-2 or TRBV6-3 to TRBJ2-7; unclear D gene. V was pared by 5 bases and J by 5 bases, with 10 bases between. This CDR3 contains 12 residues. Germline CDR1 MNHEY, CDR2 SVGEGT. The CDR3 sequence is CASSQDTHEQYF. In DNA, the CDR3 is TGTGCCAGCAGTCAAGACACGCACGAGCAGTACTTC.

Ten or more counts support this clonotype. This chain connects TRBV20-1 to TRBJ1-2, with 8 bases that match TRBD1. Germline CDR1 reads DFQATT; CDR2 reads SNEGSKA (reference sequence). Trimming removed 2 bases from V and 6 bases from J; junction bases left unmatched: 5. The CDR3 is 13 residues long. The CDR3 nucleotides read TGCAGTGCTAGAAGGACAGGGTGGGATGGCTACACCTTC. The encoded protein is CSARRTGWDGYTF.

This clonotype has just a few counts. The chain carries TRBV15 and TRBJ1-2; TRBD1 matches at 12 bases. The junction had 9 bases not matched to a gene; V was cut back by 1 base and J by 9 bases. The CDR3 contains 16 residues. Germline-derived CDR1 and CDR2 are LNHNV and YYDKDF (reference sequence). This CDR3 reads CATSRAFAGQGASYTF. In DNA, the CDR3 is TGTGCCACCAGCAGAGCATTCGCGGGACAGGGGGCAAGCTACACCTTC.

With respect to this clonotype: This may be a read error, as it is one base from a much larger clone. The J gene is TRBJ1-1, the V gene TRBV20-1; 7 bases match TRBD1. The CDR3 runs to 12 residues. V was pared by 5 bases and J by 5 bases, with 5 bases of the junction left unmatched. From germline, CDR1 is DFQATT and CDR2 SNEGSKA (reference sequence). The CDR3 protein is CSAFDRATEAFF. The DNA of the CDR3 is TGCAGTGCTTTCGACAGGGCGACTGAAGCTTTCTTT.

This clonotype was counted between two and nine times. The gene calls are TRBV4-1 and TRBJ2-5; 7 nucleotides align to TRBD1. The CDR3 runs 16 residues. V trimming: 1 base; J trimming: 4 bases; junction bases outside the gene matches: 9. CDR1 and CDR2 from the germline V gene are MGHRA and YSYEKL. This CDR3 reads CASSQARQGPGETQYF. CDR3 DNA: TGCGCCAGCAGCCAAGCCCGACAGGGACCGGGAGAGACCCAGTACTTC.